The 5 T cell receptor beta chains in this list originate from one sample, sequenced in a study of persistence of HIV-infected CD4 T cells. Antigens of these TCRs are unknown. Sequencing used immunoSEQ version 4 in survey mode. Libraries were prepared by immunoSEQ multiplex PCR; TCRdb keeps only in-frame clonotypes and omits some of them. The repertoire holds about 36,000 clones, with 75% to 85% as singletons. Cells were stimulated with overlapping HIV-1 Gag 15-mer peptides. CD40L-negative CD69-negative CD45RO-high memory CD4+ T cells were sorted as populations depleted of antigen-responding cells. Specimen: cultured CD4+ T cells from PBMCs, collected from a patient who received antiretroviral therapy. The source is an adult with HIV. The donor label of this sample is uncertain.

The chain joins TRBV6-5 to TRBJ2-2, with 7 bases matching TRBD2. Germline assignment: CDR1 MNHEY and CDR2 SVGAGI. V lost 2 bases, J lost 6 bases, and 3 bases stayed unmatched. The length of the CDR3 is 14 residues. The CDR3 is CASSYVRGAGELFF. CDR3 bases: TGTGCCAGCAGTTACGTTCGGGGGGCCGGGGAGCTGTTTTTT.

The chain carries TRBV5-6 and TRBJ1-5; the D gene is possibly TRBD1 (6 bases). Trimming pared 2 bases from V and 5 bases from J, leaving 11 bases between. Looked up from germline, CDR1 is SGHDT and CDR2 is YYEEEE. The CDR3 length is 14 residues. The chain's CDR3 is CASSFGQNDQPQHF. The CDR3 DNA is TGTGCCAGCAGCTTTGGACAGAATGATCAGCCCCAGCATTTT.

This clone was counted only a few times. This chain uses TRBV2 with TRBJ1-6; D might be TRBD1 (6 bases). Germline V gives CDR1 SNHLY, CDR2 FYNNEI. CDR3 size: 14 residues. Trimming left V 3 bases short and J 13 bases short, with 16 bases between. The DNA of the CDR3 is TGTGCCAGCAGTGACCGAGGGGGGGCGAGGCCCCTCCACTTT. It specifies CASSDRGGARPLHF.

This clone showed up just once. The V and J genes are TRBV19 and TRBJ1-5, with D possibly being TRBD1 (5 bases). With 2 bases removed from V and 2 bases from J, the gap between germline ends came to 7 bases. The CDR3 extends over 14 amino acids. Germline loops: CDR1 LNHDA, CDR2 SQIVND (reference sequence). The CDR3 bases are TGTGCCAGTAGTATATTCAGGGGCAATCAGCCCCAGCATTTT. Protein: CASSIFRGNQPQHF.

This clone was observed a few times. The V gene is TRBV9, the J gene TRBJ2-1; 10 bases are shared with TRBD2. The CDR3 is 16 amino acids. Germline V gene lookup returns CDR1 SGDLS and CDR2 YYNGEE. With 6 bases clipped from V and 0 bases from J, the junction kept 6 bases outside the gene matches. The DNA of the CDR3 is TGTGCCAGCAACCCTAGCGGGGGTCTCTCCTACAATGAGCAGTTCTTC. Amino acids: CASNPSGGLSYNEQFF.